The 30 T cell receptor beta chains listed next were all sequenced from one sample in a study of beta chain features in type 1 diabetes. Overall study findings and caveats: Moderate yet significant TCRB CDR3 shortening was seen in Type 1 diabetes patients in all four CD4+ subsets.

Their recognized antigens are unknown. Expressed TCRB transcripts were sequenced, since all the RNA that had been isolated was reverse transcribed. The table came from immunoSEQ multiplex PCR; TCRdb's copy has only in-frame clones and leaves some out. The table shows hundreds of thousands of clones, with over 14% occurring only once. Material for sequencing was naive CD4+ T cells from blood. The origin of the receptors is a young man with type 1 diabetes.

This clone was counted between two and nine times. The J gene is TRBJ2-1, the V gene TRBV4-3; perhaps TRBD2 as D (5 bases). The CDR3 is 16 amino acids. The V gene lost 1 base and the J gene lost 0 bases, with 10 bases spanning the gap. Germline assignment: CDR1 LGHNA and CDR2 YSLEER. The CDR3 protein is CASSQVGGSSYNEQFF. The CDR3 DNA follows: TGCGCCAGCAGCCAAGTTGGAGGCAGCTCCTACAATGAGCAGTTCTTC.

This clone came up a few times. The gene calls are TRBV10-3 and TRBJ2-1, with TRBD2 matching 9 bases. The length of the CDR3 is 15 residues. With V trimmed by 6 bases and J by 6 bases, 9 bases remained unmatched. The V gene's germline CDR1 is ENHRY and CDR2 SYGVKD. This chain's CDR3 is CAIRPYPGLANEQFF. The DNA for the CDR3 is TGTGCCATCAGGCCTTATCCGGGACTAGCCAATGAGCAGTTCTTC.

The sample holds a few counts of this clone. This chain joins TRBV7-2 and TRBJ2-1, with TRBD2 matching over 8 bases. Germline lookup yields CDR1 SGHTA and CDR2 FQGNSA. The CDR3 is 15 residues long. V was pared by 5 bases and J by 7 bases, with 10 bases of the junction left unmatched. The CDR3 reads CASSPRLAGSNEQFF. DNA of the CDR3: TGTGCCAGCAGCCCGAGGCTAGCGGGTAGTAATGAGCAGTTCTTC.

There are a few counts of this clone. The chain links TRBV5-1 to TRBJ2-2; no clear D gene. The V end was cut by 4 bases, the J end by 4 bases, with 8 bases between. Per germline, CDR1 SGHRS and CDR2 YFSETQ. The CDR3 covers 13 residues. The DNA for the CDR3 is TGCGCCAGCAGCGTGCGAAGCACCGGGGAGCTGTTTTTT. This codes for CASSVRSTGELFF.

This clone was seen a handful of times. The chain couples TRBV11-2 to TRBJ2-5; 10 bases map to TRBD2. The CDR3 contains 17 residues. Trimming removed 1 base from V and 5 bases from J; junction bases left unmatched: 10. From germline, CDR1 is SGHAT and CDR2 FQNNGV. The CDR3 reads CASSLGLAGAGLETQYF. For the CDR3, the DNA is TGTGCCAGCAGCTTAGGGCTAGCGGGGGCCGGGTTGGAGACCCAGTACTTC.

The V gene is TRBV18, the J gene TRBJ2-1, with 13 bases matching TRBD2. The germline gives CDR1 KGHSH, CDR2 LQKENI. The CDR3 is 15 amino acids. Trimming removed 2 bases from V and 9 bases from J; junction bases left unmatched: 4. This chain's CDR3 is CASSPGTSGKAEQFF. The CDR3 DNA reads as TGTGCCAGCTCACCAGGGACTAGCGGGAAAGCTGAGCAGTTCTTC.

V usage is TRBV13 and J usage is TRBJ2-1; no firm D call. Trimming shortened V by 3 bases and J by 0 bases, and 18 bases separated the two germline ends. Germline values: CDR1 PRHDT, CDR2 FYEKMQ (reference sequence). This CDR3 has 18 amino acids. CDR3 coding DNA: TGTGCCAGCAGCTTTCCAGTTGTCGTCAACGACTCCTACAATGAGCAGTTCTTC. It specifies CASSFPVVVNDSYNEQFF.

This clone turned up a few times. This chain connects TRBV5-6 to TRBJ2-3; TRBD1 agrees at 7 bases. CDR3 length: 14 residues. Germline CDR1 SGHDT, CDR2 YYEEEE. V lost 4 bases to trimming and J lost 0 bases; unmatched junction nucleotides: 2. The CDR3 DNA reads TGTGCCAGCAGCCACAGGGGAAGCACAGATACGCAGTATTTT. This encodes CASSHRGSTDTQYF. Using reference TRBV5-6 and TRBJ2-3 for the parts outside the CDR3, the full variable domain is DAGVTQSPTHLIKTRGQQVTLRCSPKSGHDTVSWYQQALGQGPQFIFQYYEEEERQRGNFPDRFSGHQFPNYSSELNVNALLLGDSALYLCASSHRGSTDTQYFGPGTRLTVL.

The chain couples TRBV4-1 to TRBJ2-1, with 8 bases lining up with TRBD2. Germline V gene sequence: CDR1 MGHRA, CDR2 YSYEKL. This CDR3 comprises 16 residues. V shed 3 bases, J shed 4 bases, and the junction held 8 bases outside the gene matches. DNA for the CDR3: TGCGCCAGCAGCCATCCCGGGACTAGTGCTTACAATGAGCAGTTCTTC. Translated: CASSHPGTSAYNEQFF.

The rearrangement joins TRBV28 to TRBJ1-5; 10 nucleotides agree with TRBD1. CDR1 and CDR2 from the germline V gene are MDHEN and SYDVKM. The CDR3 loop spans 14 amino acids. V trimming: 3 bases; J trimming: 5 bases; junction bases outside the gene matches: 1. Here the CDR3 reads CASSLGQGYQPQHF. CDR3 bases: TGTGCCAGCAGTTTGGGACAGGGGTATCAGCCCCAGCATTTT.

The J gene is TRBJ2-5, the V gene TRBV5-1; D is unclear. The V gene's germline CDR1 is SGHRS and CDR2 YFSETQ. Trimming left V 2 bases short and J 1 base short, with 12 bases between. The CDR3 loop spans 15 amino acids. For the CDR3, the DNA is TGCGCCAGCAGCTTCAAGAGTTACAGCCAAGAGACCCAGTACTTC. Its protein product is CASSFKSYSQETQYF.

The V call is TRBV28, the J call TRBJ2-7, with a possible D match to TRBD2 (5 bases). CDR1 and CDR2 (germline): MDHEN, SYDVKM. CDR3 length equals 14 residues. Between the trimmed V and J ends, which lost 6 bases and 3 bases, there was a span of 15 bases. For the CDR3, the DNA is TGTGCCAGCAGCTCAACTAGTGATTTCTACGAGCAGTACTTC. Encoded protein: CASSSTSDFYEQYF.

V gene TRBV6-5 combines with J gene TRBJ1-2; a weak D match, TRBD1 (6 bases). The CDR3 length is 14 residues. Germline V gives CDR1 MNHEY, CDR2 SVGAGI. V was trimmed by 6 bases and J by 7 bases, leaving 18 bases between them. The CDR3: CASSRGQSASGYTF. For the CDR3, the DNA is TGTGCCAGCAGCCGCGGACAGTCTGCATCTGGCTACACCTTC.

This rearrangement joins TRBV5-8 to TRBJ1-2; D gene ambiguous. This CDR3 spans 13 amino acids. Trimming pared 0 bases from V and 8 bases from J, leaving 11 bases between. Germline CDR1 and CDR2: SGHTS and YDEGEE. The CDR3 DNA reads TGTGCCAGCAGCTTGGGAGGGTTTGGCGGCTACACCTTC. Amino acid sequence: CASSLGGFGGYTF.

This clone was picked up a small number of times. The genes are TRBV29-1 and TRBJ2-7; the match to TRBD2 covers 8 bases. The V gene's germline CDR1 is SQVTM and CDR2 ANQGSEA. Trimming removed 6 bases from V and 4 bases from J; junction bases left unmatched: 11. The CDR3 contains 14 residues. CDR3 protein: CSVGRAGGLYEQYF. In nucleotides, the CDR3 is TGCAGCGTGGGGAGGGCGGGAGGTCTGTACGAGCAGTACTTC.

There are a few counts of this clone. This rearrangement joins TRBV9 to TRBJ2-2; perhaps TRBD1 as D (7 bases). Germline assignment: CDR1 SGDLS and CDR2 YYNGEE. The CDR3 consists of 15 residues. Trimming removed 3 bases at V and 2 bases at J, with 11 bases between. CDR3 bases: TGTGCCAGCAGCGCGCGGGACAGAAACACCGGGGAGCTGTTTTTT. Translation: CASSARDRNTGELFF.

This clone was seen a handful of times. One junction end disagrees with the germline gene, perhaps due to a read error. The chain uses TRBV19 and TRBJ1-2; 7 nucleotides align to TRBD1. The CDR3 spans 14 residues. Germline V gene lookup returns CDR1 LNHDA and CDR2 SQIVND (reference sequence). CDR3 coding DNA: TGTGCGAGTACCGGCCGACAGGGTCACTATGGCTACACCTTC. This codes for CASTGRQGHYGYTF.

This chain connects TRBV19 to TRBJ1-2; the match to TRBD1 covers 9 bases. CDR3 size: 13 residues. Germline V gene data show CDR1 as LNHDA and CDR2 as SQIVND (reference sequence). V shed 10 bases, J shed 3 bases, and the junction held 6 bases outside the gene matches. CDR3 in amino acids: CATTDRGDYGYTF. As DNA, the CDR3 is TGTGCCACCACGGACAGGGGTGACTATGGCTACACCTTC.

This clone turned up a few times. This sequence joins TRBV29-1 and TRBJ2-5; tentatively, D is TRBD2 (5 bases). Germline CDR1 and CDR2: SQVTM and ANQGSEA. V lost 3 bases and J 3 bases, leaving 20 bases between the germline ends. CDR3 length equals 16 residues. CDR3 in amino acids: CSVEAHRWTQKETQYF. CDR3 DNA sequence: TGCAGCGTTGAGGCTCATCGATGGACTCAAAAAGAGACCCAGTACTTC.

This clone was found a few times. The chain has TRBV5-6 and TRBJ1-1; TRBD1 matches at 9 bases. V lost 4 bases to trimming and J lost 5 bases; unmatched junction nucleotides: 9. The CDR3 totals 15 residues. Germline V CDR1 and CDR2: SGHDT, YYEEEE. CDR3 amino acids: CASSRKTGGRTEAFF. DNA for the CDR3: TGTGCCAGCAGCAGGAAGACAGGGGGAAGAACTGAAGCTTTCTTT. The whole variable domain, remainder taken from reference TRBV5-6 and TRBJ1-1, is DAGVTQSPTHLIKTRGQQVTLRCSPKSGHDTVSWYQQALGQGPQFIFQYYEEEERQRGNFPDRFSGHQFPNYSSELNVNALLLGDSALYLCASSRKTGGRTEAFFGQGTRLTVV.

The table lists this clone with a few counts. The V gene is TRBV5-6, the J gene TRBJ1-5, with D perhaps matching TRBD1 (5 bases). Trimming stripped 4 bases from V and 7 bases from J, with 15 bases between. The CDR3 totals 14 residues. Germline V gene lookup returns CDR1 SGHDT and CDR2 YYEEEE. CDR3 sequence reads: CASSNAFQGQPQHF. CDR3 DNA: TGTGCCAGCAGCAACGCCTTCCAGGGACAGCCCCAGCATTTT.

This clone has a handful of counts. In DNA form, the CDR3 reads TGTGCCAGCAGCTGGAAGGGGGGGGAGCTGTTTTTT. The encoded protein is CASSWKGGELFF. The chain employs TRBV5-4 and TRBJ2-2, with a tentative D call TRBD1 (5 bases). V gave up 3 bases and J gave up 8 bases, with 8 bases separating them. CDR1 SGHNT and CDR2 YYREEE come from the germline V gene (reference sequence). The CDR3 loop spans 12 amino acids. Full variable domain (rest looked up from reference TRBV5-4 and TRBJ2-2): ETGVTQSPTHLIKTRGQQVTLRCSSQSGHNTVSWYQQALGQGPQFIFQYYREEENGRGNFPPRFSGLQFPNYSSELNVNALELDDSALYLCASSWKGGELFFGEGSRLTVL.

CDR3 in amino acids: CASSLSTEAFF. In DNA, the CDR3 is TGTGCCAGCAGTTTGAGCACTGAAGCTTTCTTT. The V and J genes are TRBV27 and TRBJ1-1; no clear D gene. CDR3 length: 11 amino acids. Germline assignment: CDR1 MNHEY and CDR2 SMNVEV (reference sequence). V shed 3 bases and J shed 4 bases, with 3 bases lying between them.

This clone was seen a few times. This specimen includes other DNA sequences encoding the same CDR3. Here the CDR3 DNA reads TGTGCCACCAGCAGAGATAGCCGGTACGAGCAGTACTTC. It encodes CATSRDSRYEQYF. The rearrangement uses TRBV15 and TRBJ2-7; no reliable D call. In germline, CDR1 is LNHNV, CDR2 YYDKDF (reference sequence). This CDR3 region has 13 residues. Trimming took off 0 bases at V and 4 bases at J, with 7 bases between the two ends.

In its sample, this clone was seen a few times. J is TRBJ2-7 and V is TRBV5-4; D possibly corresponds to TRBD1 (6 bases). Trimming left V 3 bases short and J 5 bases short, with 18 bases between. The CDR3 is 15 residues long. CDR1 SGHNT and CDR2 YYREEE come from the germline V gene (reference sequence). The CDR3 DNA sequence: TGTGCCAGCAGCTCCACTAAGACTGGGGGCCACGAGCAGTACTTC. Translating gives CASSSTKTGGHEQYF.

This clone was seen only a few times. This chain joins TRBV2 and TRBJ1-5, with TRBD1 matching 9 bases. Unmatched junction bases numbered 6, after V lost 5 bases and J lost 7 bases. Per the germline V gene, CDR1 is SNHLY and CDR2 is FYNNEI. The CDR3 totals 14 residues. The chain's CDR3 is CASSQDRGGQPQHF. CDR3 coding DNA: TGTGCCAGCAGTCAGGACAGGGGAGGCCAGCCCCAGCATTTT. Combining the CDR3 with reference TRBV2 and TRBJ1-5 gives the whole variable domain EPEVTQTPSHQVTQMGQEVILRCVPISNHLYFYWYRQILGQKVEFLVSFYNNEISEKSEIFDDQFSVERPDGSNFTLKIRSTKLEDSAMYFCASSQDRGGQPQHFGDGTRLSIL.

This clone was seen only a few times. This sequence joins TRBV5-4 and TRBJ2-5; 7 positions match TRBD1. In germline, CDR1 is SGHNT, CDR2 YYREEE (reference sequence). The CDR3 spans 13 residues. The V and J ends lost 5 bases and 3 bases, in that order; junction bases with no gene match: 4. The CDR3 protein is CASSLGTEETQYF. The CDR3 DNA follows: TGTGCCAGCAGTCTGGGGACAGAAGAGACCCAGTACTTC.

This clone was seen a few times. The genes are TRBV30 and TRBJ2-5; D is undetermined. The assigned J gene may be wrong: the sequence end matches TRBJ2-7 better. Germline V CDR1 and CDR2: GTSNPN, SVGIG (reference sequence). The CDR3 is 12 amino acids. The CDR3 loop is CAWSVSGDEQYF. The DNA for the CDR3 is TGTGCCTGGAGTGTTTCAGGCGACGAGCAGTACTTC.

CDR3 region: CAWSVVIYVGGRYGYTF. In DNA, the CDR3 is TGTGCCTGGAGCGTCGTGATATACGTGGGGGGTCGCTATGGCTACACCTTC. The chain combines TRBV30 with TRBJ1-2; a weak D match, TRBD1 (5 bases). CDR1 GTSNPN and CDR2 SVGIG come from the germline V gene (reference sequence). V was shortened by 3 bases and J by 4 bases, with 24 bases between the two germline ends. The CDR3 extends over 17 amino acids.

CDR3 amino acids: CASRVAGPSETQYF. As DNA, the CDR3 is TGCGCCAGCAGGGTAGCGGGACCTTCGGAGACCCAGTACTTC. This chain links TRBV5-1 with TRBJ2-5, with TRBD2 matching over 8 bases. The germline CDR1 and CDR2 sequences are SGHRS and YFSETQ. After removal of 5 bases from V and 5 bases from J, the junction contained 8 bases not matched to a gene. The CDR3 extends over 14 amino acids. Based on the CDR3 plus reference TRBV5-1 and TRBJ2-5, the full variable domain is KAGVTQTPRYLIKTRGQQVTLSCSPISGHRSVSWYQQTPGQGLQFLFEYFSETQRNKGNFPGRFSGRQFSNSRSEMNVSTLELGDSALYLCASRVAGPSETQYFGPGTRLLVL.